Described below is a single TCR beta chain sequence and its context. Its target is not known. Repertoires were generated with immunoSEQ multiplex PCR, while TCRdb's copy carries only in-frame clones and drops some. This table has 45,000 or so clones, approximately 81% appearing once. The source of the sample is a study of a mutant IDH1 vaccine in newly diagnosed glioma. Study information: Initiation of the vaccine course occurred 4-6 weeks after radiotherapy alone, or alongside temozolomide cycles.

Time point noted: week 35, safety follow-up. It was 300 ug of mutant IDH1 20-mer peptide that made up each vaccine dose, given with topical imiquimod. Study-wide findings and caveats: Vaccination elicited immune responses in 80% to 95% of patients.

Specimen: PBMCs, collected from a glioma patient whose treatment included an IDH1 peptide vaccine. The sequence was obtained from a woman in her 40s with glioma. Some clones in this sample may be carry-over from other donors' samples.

The CDR3 DNA reads TGTGCCAGCAGCTTCGCAGGGGACGAGCAGTTCTTC. Protein product: CASSFAGDEQFF. The rearrangement links TRBV7-2 to TRBJ2-1; TRBD1 might be the D (6 bases). Germline loops: CDR1 SGHTA, CDR2 FQGNSA. Trimming shortened V by 3 bases and J by 10 bases, and 10 bases separated the two germline ends. This CDR3 region has 12 residues.